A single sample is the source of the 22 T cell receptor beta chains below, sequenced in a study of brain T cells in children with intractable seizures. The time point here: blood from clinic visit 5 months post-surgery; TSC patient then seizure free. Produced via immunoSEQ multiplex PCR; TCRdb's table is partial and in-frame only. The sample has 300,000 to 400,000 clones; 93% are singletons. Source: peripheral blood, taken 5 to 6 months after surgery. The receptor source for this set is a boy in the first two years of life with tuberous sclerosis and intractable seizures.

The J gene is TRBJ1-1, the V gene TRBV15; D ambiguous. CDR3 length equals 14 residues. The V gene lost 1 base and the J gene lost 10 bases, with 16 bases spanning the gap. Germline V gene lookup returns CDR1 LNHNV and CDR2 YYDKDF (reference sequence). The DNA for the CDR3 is TGTGCCACCAGCAGAGCTTCAGATTTTGAGGCAGCTTTCTTT. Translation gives CATSRASDFEAAFF.

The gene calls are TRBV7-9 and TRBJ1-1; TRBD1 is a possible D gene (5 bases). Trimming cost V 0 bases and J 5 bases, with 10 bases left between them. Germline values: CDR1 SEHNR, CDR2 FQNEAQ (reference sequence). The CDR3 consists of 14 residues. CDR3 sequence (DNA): TGTGCCAGCAGCTTAGCAGAGGGGAGGACTGAAGCTTTCTTT. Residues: CASSLAEGRTEAFF.

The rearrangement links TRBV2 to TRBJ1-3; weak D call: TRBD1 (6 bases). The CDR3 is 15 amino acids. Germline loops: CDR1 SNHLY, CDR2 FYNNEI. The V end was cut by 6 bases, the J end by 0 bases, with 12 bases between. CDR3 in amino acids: CASSPDRYSGNTIYF. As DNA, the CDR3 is TGTGCCAGCAGCCCGGACAGATACTCTGGAAACACCATATATTTT.

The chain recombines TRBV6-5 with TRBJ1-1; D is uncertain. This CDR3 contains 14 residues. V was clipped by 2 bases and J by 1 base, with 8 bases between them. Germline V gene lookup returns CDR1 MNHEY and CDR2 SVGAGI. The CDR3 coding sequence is TGTGCCAGCAGTTACGGGTTTGGGAACACTGAAGCTTTCTTT. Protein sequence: CASSYGFGNTEAFF.

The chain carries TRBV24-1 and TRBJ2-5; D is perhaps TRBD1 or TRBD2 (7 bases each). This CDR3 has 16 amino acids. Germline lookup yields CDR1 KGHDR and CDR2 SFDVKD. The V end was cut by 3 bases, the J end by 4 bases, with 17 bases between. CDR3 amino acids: CATSDTVQGRGETQYF. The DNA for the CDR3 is TGTGCCACCAGTGATACCGTACAGGGGAGGGGAGAGACCCAGTACTTC.

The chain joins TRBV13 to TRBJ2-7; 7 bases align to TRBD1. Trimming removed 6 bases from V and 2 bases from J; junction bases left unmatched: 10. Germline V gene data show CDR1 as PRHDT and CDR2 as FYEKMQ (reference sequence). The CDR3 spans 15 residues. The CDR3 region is CASSKTGPLTYEQYF. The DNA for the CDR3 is TGTGCCAGCAGTAAGACAGGGCCTTTAACCTACGAGCAGTACTTC.

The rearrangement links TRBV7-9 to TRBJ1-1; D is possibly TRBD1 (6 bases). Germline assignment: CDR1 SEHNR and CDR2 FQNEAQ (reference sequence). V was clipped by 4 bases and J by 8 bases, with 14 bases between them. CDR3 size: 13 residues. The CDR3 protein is CASSSLMGAEAFF. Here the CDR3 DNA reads TGTGCCAGCAGCTCACTAATGGGGGCCGAAGCTTTCTTT.

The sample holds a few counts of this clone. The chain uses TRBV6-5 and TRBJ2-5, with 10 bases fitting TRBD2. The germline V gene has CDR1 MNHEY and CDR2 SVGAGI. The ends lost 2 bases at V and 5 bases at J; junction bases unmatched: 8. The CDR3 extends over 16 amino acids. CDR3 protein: CASSYLASGGLETQYF. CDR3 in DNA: TGTGCCAGCAGTTACCTGGCTAGCGGGGGCCTGGAGACCCAGTACTTC.

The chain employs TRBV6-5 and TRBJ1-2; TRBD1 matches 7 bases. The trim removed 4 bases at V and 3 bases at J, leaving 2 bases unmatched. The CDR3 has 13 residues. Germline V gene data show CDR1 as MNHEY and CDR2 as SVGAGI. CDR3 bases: TGTGCCAGCAGTTTCGGACAGGACTATGGCTACACCTTC. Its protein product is CASSFGQDYGYTF.

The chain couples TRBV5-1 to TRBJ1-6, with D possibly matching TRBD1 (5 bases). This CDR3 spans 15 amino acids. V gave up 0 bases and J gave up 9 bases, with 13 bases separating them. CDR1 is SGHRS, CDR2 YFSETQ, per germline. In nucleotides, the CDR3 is TGCGCCAGCAGCTTGGCTGAGGGGATGGGTTCACCCCTCCACTTT. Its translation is CASSLAEGMGSPLHF.

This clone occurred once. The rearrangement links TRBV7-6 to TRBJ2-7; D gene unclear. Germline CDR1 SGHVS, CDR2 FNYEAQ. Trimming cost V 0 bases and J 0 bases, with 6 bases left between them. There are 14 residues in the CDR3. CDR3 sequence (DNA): TGTGCCAGCAGCTTAGCGGTCAACTCCTACGAGCAGTACTTC. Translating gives CASSLAVNSYEQYF.

As DNA, the CDR3 is TGTGCCAGCAGCCCCCATCCTGGAAACACCATATATTTT. The encoded protein is CASSPHPGNTIYF. This sequence joins TRBV7-3 and TRBJ1-3; D not resolved. Per the germline V gene, CDR1 is SGHTA and CDR2 is FQGTGA. The CDR3 is made up of 13 amino acids. Trimming pared 5 bases from V and 2 bases from J, leaving 7 bases between. The whole variable domain, remainder taken from reference TRBV7-3 and TRBJ1-3, is GAGVSQTPSNKVTEKGKYVELRCDPISGHTALYWYRQSLGQGPEFLIYFQGTGAADDSGLPNDRFFAVRPEGSVSTLKIQRTERGDSAVYLCASSPHPGNTIYFGEGSWLTVV.

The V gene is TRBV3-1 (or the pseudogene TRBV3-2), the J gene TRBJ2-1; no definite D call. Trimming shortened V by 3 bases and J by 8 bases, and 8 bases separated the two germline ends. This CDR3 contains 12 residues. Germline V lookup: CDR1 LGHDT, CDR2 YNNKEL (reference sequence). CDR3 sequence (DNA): TGTGCCAGCAGCCACTCGAGCCATGAGCAGTTCTTC. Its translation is CASSHSSHEQFF.

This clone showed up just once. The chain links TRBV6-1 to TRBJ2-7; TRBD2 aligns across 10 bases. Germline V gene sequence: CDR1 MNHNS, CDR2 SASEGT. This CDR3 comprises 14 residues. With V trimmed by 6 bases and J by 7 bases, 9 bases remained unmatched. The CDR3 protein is CASSALLAGEEQYF. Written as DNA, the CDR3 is TGTGCCAGCAGCGCACTCCTAGCGGGAGAAGAGCAGTACTTC.

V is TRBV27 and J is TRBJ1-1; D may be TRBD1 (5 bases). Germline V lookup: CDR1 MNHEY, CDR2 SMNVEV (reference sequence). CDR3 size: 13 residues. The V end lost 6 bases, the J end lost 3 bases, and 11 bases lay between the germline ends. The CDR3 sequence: CASSTDTDTEAFF. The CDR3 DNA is TGTGCCAGCAGCACGGACACGGACACTGAAGCTTTCTTT.

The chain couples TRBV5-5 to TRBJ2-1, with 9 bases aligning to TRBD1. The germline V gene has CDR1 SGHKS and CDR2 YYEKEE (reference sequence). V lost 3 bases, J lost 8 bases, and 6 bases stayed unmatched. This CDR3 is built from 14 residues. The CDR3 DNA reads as TGTGCCAGCAGCTATGGGACAGGGCGCCATGAGCAGTTCTTC. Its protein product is CASSYGTGRHEQFF.

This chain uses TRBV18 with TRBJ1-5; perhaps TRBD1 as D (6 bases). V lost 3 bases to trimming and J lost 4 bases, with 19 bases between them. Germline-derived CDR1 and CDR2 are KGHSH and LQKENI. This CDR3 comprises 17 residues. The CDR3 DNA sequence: TGTGCCAGCTCACCCGCTCTGCCCTACAGGGTTAATCAGCCCCAGCATTTT. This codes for CASSPALPYRVNQPQHF. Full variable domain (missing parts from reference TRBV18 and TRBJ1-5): NAGVMQNPRHLVRRRGQEARLRCSPMKGHSHVYWYRQLPEEGLKFMVYLQKENIIDESGMPKERFSAEFPKEGPSILRIQQVVRGDSAAYFCASSPALPYRVNQPQHFGDGTRLSIL.

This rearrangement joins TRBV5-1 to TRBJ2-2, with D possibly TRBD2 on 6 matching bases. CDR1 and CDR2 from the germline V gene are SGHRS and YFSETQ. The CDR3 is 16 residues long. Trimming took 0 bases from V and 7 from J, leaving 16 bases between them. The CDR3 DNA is TGCGCCAGCAGCTTGGGCTCCGACCCCGGGGGCGGGGAGCTGTTTTTT. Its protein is CASSLGSDPGGGELFF.

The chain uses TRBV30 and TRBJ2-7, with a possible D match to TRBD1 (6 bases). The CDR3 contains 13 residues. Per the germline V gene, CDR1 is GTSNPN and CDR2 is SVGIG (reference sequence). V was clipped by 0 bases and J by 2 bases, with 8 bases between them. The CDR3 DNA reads TGTGCCTGGAGTGTACGGACAGCCTACGAGCAGTACTTC. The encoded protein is CAWSVRTAYEQYF.

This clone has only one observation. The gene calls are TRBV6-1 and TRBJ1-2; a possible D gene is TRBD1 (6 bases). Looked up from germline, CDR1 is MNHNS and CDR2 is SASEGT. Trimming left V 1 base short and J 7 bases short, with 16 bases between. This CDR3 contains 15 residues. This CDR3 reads CASSEGGTKYSGYTF. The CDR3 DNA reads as TGTGCCAGCAGTGAAGGGGGGACAAAGTACTCTGGCTACACCTTC.

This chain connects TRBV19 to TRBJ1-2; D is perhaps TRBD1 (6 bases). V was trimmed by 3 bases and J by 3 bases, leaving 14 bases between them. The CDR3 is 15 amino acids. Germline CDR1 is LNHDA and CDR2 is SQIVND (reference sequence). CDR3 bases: TGTGCCAGTAGTATGCAACAGGGATCGGACTATGGCTACACCTTC. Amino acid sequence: CASSMQQGSDYGYTF.

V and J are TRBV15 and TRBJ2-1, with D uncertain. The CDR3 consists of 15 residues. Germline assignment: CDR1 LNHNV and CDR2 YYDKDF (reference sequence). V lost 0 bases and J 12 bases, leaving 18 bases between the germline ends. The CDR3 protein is CATSRESSFSRVQFF. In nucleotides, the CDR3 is TGTGCCACCAGCAGAGAATCTAGTTTCAGTAGGGTGCAGTTCTTC.